The entry that follows covers one TCR beta chain sequence. Its antigen is currently unknown. This entry is derived from a study of cytomegalovirus exposure and HLA in healthy donors. The PCR was carried out with 60 Vbeta primers and 13 Jbeta primers. The assay was immunoSEQ multiplex PCR, and TCRdb's table has in-frame clones only and misses some. The sample yields more than 110,000 clones, 78% seen once. General study results and limits: It was assumed in the presence/absence analyses that sequencing depth was roughly uniform across donors.

V lost 2 bases, J lost 4 bases, and 3 bases stayed unmatched. This CDR3 contains 16 residues. Germline-derived CDR1 and CDR2 are KGHSH and LQKENI. The sequence was collected from a male donor in good health and CMV-seronegative. Sequenced input: PBMCs. The gene calls are TRBV18 and TRBJ2-3, with TRBD2 matching over 13 bases. The CDR3, as DNA: TGTGCCAGCTCACCAAGGACTAGCGGGGGATCAGATACGCAGTATTTT. Its protein is CASSPRTSGGSDTQYF.